The following is a T cell receptor (beta chain) sequence with its context. The CDR3 runs 16 residues. V was trimmed by 0 bases and J by 10 bases, leaving 17 bases between them. From germline, CDR1 is SGHTS and CDR2 YDEGEE. This sample was taken from a study of control samples from healthy donors and cancer patients. The protocol was immunoSEQ multiplex PCR, while the TCRdb copy is restricted to in-frame clones and leaves out a portion. This sample has over 150,000 clones, with nearly 96% found just once. The J gene is TRBJ1-6, the V gene TRBV5-8; D unresolved. This receptor was taken from a woman in her 30s in good health. The sample was blood. The CDR3 sequence: CASSLVAGQVRSPLHF. CDR3 coding DNA: TGTGCCAGCAGCTTGGTGGCAGGCCAAGTCAGGTCACCCCTCCACTTT.